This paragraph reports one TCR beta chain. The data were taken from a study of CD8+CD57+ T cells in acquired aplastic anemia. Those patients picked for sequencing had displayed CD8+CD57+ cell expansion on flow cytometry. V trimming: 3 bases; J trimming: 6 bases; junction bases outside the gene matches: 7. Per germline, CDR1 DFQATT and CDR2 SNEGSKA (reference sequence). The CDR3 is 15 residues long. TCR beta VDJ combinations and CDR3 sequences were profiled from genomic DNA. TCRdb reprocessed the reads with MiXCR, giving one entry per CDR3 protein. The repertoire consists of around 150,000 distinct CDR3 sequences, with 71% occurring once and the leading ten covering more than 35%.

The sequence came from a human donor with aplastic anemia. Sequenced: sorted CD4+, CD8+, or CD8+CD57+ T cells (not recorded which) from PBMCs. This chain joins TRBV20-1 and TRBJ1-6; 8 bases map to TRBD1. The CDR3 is CSARGGTGFNSPLHF. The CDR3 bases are TGCAGTGCTAGGGGGGGGACAGGATTTAATTCACCCCTCCACTTT.